This T cell receptor (beta chain) was recovered during a study of regulatory T cells in long-lasting Graves disease. This clonotype was observed many times. The TCR beta library used iRepertoire HTBI primers with Arm-PCR amplification of CDR3. A single record per CDR3 protein comes from TCRdb applying MiXCR to the multiplex PCR reads. The data show about 460,000 distinct CDR3 sequences, with 14% seen just once and roughly a sixth held by the top ten. This CDR3 is built from 17 residues. The junction had 14 bases not matched to a gene; V was cut back by 10 bases and J by 1 base. Germline CDR1 MNHEY, CDR2 SMNVEV (reference sequence). Time point described: newly diagnosed GD, antithyroid drugs for less than 3 months. PBMCs provided the RNA from which the TCR library was made. The same data also went into a second study, on T cells in Graves' hyperthyroidism and ophthalmopathy. In that study: The HTBI primer set was used in a first-round RT-PCR of the TCR CDR3.

The TCR originated in a woman in her 50s with Graves disease. Here the sequenced sample was peripheral blood mononuclear cells (PBMCs), taken at new diagnosis, from a patient treated with antithyroid drugs. J is TRBJ2-3 and V is TRBV27; 10 nucleotides match TRBD1. The CDR3 reads CAKTTGDRGFGTDTQYF. The CDR3 DNA reads as TGTGCCAAAACGACGGGGGACAGGGGATTTGGCACAGATACGCAGTATTTT.